This T cell receptor (beta chain) was identified during a study of long-term antiretroviral therapy in people with HIV. As regards this clone: A junction boundary mismatches the germline segment, possibly from a read error.

The CDR3 runs 14 residues. The germline V gene encodes CDR1 MDHEN and CDR2 SYDVKM. The assay, immunoSEQ v3.0, was run at survey level. Here immunoSEQ multiplex PCR was the method, and the copy in TCRdb shows in-frame clones only, minus some. The sample carries under 30,000 clones, roughly four fifths recorded once. This chain uses TRBV28 with TRBJ1-2; a weak D match, TRBD1 (6 bases). The TCR comes from a man aged 30 to 45 with HIV. This sample comprised unsorted PBMCs, obtained 0.7 years before starting antiretroviral therapy. CDR3 bases: TGTGCCAGCACCCGGGGCAGGGGTAACGATGGCTACACCTTC. It translates to CASTRGRGNDGYTF.